One and the same sample provided the 14 T cell receptor beta chains below, sequenced in a study of cytotoxic CD8 clonotypes in ibrutinib-treated CLL (dated by TCRdb to about 2021). Libraries were prepared through the immunoSEQ multiplex PCR assay. In TCRdb, the immuneACCESS table is reduced to in-frame sequences with V and J assigned. These tables do not hold every clone; where another copy was compared, an unresolved V gene accounts for under half, and the others remain unexplained. The sample table shows over 110,000 clones, and less than 95% are seen once. The ten largest clonotypes hold 10% to 12% of the sample. Per the publication, the time point label means: eleven to twelve months on ibrutinib. The input for sequencing was PBMCs, taken after 12 months of ibrutinib treatment. These receptors were collected from a human donor with chronic lymphocytic leukemia.

The V and J genes are TRBV7-3 and TRBJ2-2; TRBD2 is a possible D gene (5 bases). Trimming took off 5 bases at V and 1 base at J, with 8 bases between the two ends. Looked up from germline, CDR1 is SGHTA and CDR2 is FQGTGA. The CDR3 has 14 residues. The CDR3 nucleotides are TGTGCCAGCAGCAGGGAGAAGAACACCGGGGAGCTGTTTTTT. This sequence encodes CASSREKNTGELFF. Full variable domain (rest looked up from reference TRBV7-3 and TRBJ2-2): GAGVSQTPSNKVTEKGKYVELRCDPISGHTALYWYRQSLGQGPEFLIYFQGTGAADDSGLPNDRFFAVRPEGSVSTLKIQRTERGDSAVYLCASSREKNTGELFFGEGSRLTVL.

The rearrangement joins TRBV6-5 to TRBJ1-5; 7 nucleotides line up with TRBD1. The length of the CDR3 is 14 residues. V dropped 7 bases and J dropped 6; count of bases not matched to a gene: 9. Looked up from germline, CDR1 is MNHEY and CDR2 is SVGAGI. CDR3 coding DNA: TGTGCCAGCAAAACCAGGGGGGGGGCTCAGCCCCAGCATTTT. Translating gives CASKTRGGAQPQHF.

In its sample, this clone was seen once. V and J are TRBV7-9 and TRBJ2-5; D gene ambiguous. The germline CDR1 and CDR2 sequences are SEHNR and FQNEAQ (reference sequence). This CDR3 contains 12 residues. V was pared by 3 bases and J by 5 bases, with 7 bases between. The CDR3 DNA reads as TGTGCCAGCAGCTTTAACACGGAGACCCAGTACTTC. This codes for CASSFNTETQYF.

The chain uses TRBV29-1 and TRBJ1-2, with a possible D match to TRBD1 (6 bases). The length of the CDR3 is 16 residues. Per the germline V gene, CDR1 is SQVTM and CDR2 is ANQGSEA. The V and J ends lost 3 bases and 4 bases respectively, with 21 bases between them. As DNA, the CDR3 is TGCAGCGTTGAGCCCCGCCTTTACAGGGATCGCTATGGCTACACCTTC. Amino acid sequence: CSVEPRLYRDRYGYTF.

This chain connects TRBV2 to TRBJ2-7; D possibly uses TRBD1 or TRBD2 (6 bases each). Germline lookup yields CDR1 SNHLY and CDR2 FYNNEI. This CDR3 has 17 residues. Trimming removed 6 bases from V and 5 bases from J, with 26 bases in between. In DNA form, the CDR3 reads TGTGCCAGCAGCGCAACGGTCGGAGGGGGAAGTCAGGACGAGCAGTACTTC. This codes for CASSATVGGGSQDEQYF.

This chain uses TRBV29-1 with TRBJ2-5; D not resolved. The CDR3 is 11 amino acids. CDR1 and CDR2 from the germline V gene are SQVTM and ANQGSEA. The germline V and J ends were trimmed by 7 bases and 5 bases, with 11 bases remaining between them. The CDR3 reads CSGLSAETQYF. The CDR3 DNA follows: TGCAGCGGATTATCAGCCGAGACCCAGTACTTC.

The rearrangement uses TRBV15 and TRBJ2-5, with D unclear. The CDR3 runs 15 residues. Trimming pared 0 bases from V and 4 bases from J, leaving 12 bases between. Germline assignment: CDR1 LNHNV and CDR2 YYDKDF (reference sequence). In DNA, the CDR3 is TGTGCCACCAGCAGAGATCGGCAAAGAGGAGAGACCCAGTACTTC. Its translation is CATSRDRQRGETQYF.

V gene TRBV7-8 combines with J gene TRBJ1-2, with D tentatively TRBD1 (6 bases). The CDR3 runs to 14 residues. Germline CDR1 SGHVS, CDR2 FQNEAQ. The ends were cut back, 7 bases at V and 6 bases at J, with 18 bases in the middle. The CDR3 bases are TGTGCCAGCATCCCCGGGGGGCGTCAGGATGGCTACACCTTC. Translated, it gives CASIPGGRQDGYTF.

The chain carries TRBV28 and TRBJ2-7; no reliable D call. Germline V gene sequence: CDR1 MDHEN, CDR2 SYDVKM. This CDR3 is 14 amino acids long. V was cut by 2 bases and J by 3 bases, with 11 bases left in between. CDR3 protein: CASSLVGFGYEQYF. The DNA of the CDR3 is TGTGCCAGCAGTTTAGTAGGGTTCGGCTACGAGCAGTACTTC.

J is TRBJ1-1 and V is TRBV5-1; no clear D. Germline CDR1 is SGHRS and CDR2 is YFSETQ. Deletions cut 5 bases from V and 0 bases from J, with 11 bases between. The CDR3 has 14 residues. The DNA for the CDR3 is TGCGCCAGCAGTCCGGGTTCCCTGAACACTGAAGCTTTCTTT. Amino acids: CASSPGSLNTEAFF.

The chain recombines TRBV10-3 with TRBJ1-3; maybe TRBD1 (6 bases). Deletions cut 9 bases from V and 1 base from J, with 10 bases between. From germline, CDR1 is ENHRY and CDR2 SYGVKD. This CDR3 has 13 amino acids. The CDR3 sequence is CAILQGSGNTIYF. The CDR3, as DNA: TGTGCCATTTTACAGGGATCTGGAAACACCATATATTTT.

In nucleotides, the CDR3 is TGTGCCATCAGTGTTCCCGGAAACACCATATATTTT. Its protein product is CAISVPGNTIYF. The V call is TRBV10-3, the J call TRBJ1-3; D remains ambiguous. The germline V gene encodes CDR1 ENHRY and CDR2 SYGVKD. Trimming stripped 4 bases from V and 4 bases from J, with 5 bases between. The CDR3 loop spans 12 amino acids.

The chain joins TRBV7-2 to TRBJ1-2; D not certain. CDR1 and CDR2 (germline): SGHTA, FQGNSA. V dropped 5 bases and J dropped 7 bases, with 14 bases sitting between them. This CDR3 comprises 13 residues. The CDR3 protein is CASSPKRERGYTF. CDR3 sequence (DNA): TGTGCCAGCAGCCCCAAGAGGGAGCGTGGCTACACCTTC.

The chain links TRBV27 to TRBJ2-6; D remains unclear. This CDR3 region has 14 residues. Germline assignment: CDR1 MNHEY and CDR2 SMNVEV (reference sequence). Trimming left V 5 bases short and J 2 bases short, with 7 bases between. The CDR3 loop is CASSQGPGANVLTF. The CDR3 DNA reads as TGTGCCAGCAGTCAAGGGCCTGGGGCCAACGTCCTGACTTTC.